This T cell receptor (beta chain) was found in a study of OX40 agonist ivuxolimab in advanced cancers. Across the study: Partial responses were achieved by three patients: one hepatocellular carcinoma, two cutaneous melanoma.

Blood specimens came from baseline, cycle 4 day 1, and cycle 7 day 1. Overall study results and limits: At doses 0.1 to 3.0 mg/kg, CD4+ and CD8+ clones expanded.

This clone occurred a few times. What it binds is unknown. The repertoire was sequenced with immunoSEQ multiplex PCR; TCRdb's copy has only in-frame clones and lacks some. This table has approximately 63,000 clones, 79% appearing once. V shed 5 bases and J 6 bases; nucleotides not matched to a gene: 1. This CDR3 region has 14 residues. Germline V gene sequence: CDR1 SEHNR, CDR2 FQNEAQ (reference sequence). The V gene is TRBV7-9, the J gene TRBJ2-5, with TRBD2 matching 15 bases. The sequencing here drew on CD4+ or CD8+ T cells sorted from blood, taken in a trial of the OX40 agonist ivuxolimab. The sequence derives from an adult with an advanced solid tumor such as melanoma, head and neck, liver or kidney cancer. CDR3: CASSGTSGRQTQYF. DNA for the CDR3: TGTGCCAGCAGCGGGACTAGCGGGAGGCAGACCCAGTACTTC. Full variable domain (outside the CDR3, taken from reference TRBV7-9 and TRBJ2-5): DTGVSQNPRHKITKRGQNVTFRCDPISEHNRLYWYRQTLGQGPEFLTYFQNEAQLEKSRLLSDRFSAERPKGSFSTLEIQRTEQGDSAMYLCASSGTSGRQTQYFGPGTRLLVL.